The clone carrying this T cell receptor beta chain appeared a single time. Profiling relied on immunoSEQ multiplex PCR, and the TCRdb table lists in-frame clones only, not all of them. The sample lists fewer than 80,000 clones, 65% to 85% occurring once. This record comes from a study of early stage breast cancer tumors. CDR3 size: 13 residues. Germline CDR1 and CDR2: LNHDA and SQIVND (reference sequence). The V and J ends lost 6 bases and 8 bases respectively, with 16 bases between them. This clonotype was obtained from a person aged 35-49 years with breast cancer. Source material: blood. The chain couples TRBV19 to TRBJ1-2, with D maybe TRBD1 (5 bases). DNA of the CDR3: TGTGCCAGTAGCCCCCGGACACCACGGGGCTACACCTTC. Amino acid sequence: CASSPRTPRGYTF.